The entry below gives a single TCR beta chain sequence along with its context. Because the CDR3's place on the DNA is in doubt, the DNA is left out and the CDR3 is given as listed by TCRdb. Each patient came to thyroid surgery without any prior treatment (of any kind). Original handling: Between-group CDR3 differences, defined by clinicopathological status, yielded a distant-metastasis classifier for papillary thyroid cancer. Using MiXCR, TCRdb re-called clones from the PCR reads. The V and J calls come from TCRdb's annotation, not from the publication. Counted here are roughly 15,000 clones, 25% to 30% occurring once; the ten biggest clones make up over 9.5%. This sample was included in a study of metastatic and nonmetastatic thyroid tumors. Turning to the study itself: Malignant and benign thyroid patients had repertoires compared in peripheral blood and tumor or nodule tissue.

Germline CDR1 reads SNHLY; CDR2 reads FYNNEI. The CDR3 spans 15 amino acids, including both terminal residues. This clonotype was sampled from a female donor with papillary thyroid cancer or a benign thyroid nodule (not recorded which). Some clones in this sample may be carry-over from other donors' samples. Sequencing input: tumor tissue. The J gene is TRBJ1-2, the V gene TRBV2; the D call in the table, TRBD1, was not verified against the DNA. CDR3 sequence reads: CASILGQGASSGYTF.